This record concerns one T cell receptor (beta chain) sequence. The CDR3 is 14 residues long. The ends were cut back, 0 bases at V and 4 bases at J, with 9 bases in the middle. CDR1 and CDR2 (germline): LGHDT, YNNKEL (reference sequence). Participants came from 24 US areas, aged about 18 to 100 years. Categorization into cohorts depended on clinical history that participants reported. All exposed participants met a person with COVID-19 within 2 weeks before entering the study. Using immunoSEQ multiplex PCR, the repertoire was profiled, and TCRdb retains in-frame clones only, with some absent. The table has about 350,000 clones, around nine tenths seen once; the top ten hold approximately 1%. The data stem from a study of blood T cell repertoires in COVID-19. Study details: PBMCs, B-cell-depleted T cells, or T cells were the source of the cDNA or gDNA that made up the material.

The sequenced material came from PBMCs or T cells enriched from blood (not recorded which). The gene calls are TRBV3-1 (or the pseudogene TRBV3-2) and TRBJ1-2; D is possibly TRBD1 (5 bases). This sequence originates from a woman aged 25 to 39 who had been exposed to COVID-19. CDR3 in DNA: TGTGCCAGCAGCCAAGACACAGGACCCTATGGCTACACCTTC. Its translation is CASSQDTGPYGYTF.